Below are 5 T cell receptor beta chains sequenced from a single sample in a study of CD8+CD57+ T cells in acquired aplastic anemia (dated by TCRdb to 2017 to 2018). Sequencing took place on an Illumina HiSeq 2000. Genomic DNA served as template for TCR beta VDJ combination and CDR3 sequence profiling. TCRdb trimmed the raw reads at Q25, called clones with MiXCR and kept productive beta chains. Rows matching on CDR3 protein sequence are summarized as one entry with the most common DNA and genes. The sample has 350,000 to 450,000 distinct CDR3 sequences on record, 55% to 75% of them singletons. Together, the top ten hold 4% of the sample. Sequenced sample: sorted CD4+, CD8+, or CD8+CD57+ T cells (not recorded which) from PBMCs. These TCRs come from a human donor in good health, serving as a control.

The V gene is TRBV7-8, the J gene TRBJ2-3; perhaps D is TRBD1 or TRBD2 (6 bases each). Trimming took 4 bases from V and 6 from J, leaving 14 bases between them. Germline V gene lookup returns CDR1 SGHVS and CDR2 FQNEAQ. The CDR3 consists of 14 residues. CDR3 nucleotides: TGTGCCAGCAGCTGGAGGGGGGCAGCTGATACGCAGTATTTT. This gives the protein CASSWRGAADTQYF.

Worth noting for this clonotype: At one end the junction does not follow the germline gene, possibly because of a read error. CDR3 protein: CATSMGGQGADTHTF. The CDR3 region has the DNA TGTGCCACCAGTATGGGAGGACAGGGGGCAGATACCCACACTTTT. V gene TRBV24-1 combines with J gene TRBJ2-3, with 11 bases matching TRBD1. Looked up from germline, CDR1 is KGHDR and CDR2 is SFDVKD. The CDR3 length is 15 residues.

With regard to this clonotype: Without the conserved terminal phenylalanine or tryptophan, this CDR3 likely stems from a read error. Because the CDR3's place on the DNA is in doubt, the DNA is left out and the CDR3 is given as listed by TCRdb. The chain recombines TRBV7-2 with TRBJ2-3; TRBD1, as called in the table, went unchecked against the DNA. Germline assignment: CDR1 SGHTA and CDR2 FQGNSA. The CDR3 spans 13 amino acids, including both terminal residues. Here the CDR3 reads CASSESYADTGEL.

This clonotype has at least ten counts. V is TRBV20-1 and J is TRBJ1-4; maybe TRBD1 (5 bases). Germline V gene sequence: CDR1 DFQATT, CDR2 SNEGSKA (reference sequence). Trimming shortened V by 2 bases and J by 6 bases, and 13 bases separated the two germline ends. CDR3 length equals 14 residues. The chain's CDR3 is CSARHVQGDEKLFF. CDR3 nucleotides: TGCAGTGCTAGACACGTCCAGGGCGATGAAAAACTGTTTTTT.

The table lists this clonotype with many counts. The chain has TRBV7-8 and TRBJ1-1; possibly TRBD1 for D (6 bases). Germline values: CDR1 SGHVS, CDR2 FQNEAQ. Trimming took off 1 base at V and 1 base at J, with 13 bases between the two ends. The CDR3 has 16 residues. CDR3 amino acids: CASSLGPPRGNTEAFF. The CDR3 DNA is TGTGCCAGCAGCTTAGGGCCCCCCAGGGGGAACACTGAAGCTTTCTTT.